These 20 T cell receptor beta chains were sequenced from one sample in a study of blood T cell repertoires in COVID-19. Data came from immunoSEQ multiplex PCR; TCRdb stores just in-frame clones and leaves some out. The sample consists of tens of thousands of clones, roughly 85% of them appearing once. The sample taken for sequencing was peripheral blood. These receptor sequences come from a human donor in a cohort sampled during active COVID-19.

This chain connects TRBV11-2 to TRBJ2-2; TRBD1 matches at 7 bases. CDR1 is SGHAT, CDR2 FQNNGV, per germline. Trimming at V came to 5 bases and at J to 5 bases, leaving 8 bases not matched to a gene. This CDR3 contains 15 residues. This CDR3 reads CASSPVQGLTGELFF. CDR3 nucleotide sequence: TGTGCCAGCAGCCCTGTACAGGGGCTAACCGGGGAGCTGTTTTTT.

This clone has a handful of counts. The genes are TRBV7-6 and TRBJ2-3; 7 bases map to TRBD1. The trim removed 5 bases at V and 3 bases at J, leaving 5 bases unmatched. Germline assignment: CDR1 SGHVS and CDR2 FNYEAQ. This CDR3 has 14 amino acids. CDR3: CASSHRQGTDTQYF. DNA of the CDR3: TGTGCCAGCAGCCACCGACAGGGAACAGATACGCAGTATTTT.

V gene TRBV7-8 combines with J gene TRBJ1-1; the match to TRBD1 covers 8 bases. The CDR3 runs to 15 residues. Germline V CDR1 and CDR2: SGHVS, FQNEAQ. V was pared by 5 bases and J by 1 base, with 6 bases of the junction left unmatched. CDR3 region: CASSTIGQGNTEAFF. The CDR3, as DNA: TGTGCCAGCAGCACTATTGGACAGGGGAACACTGAAGCTTTCTTT. The whole variable domain, remainder taken from reference TRBV7-8 and TRBJ1-1, is GAGVSQSPRYKVAKRGQDVALRCDPISGHVSLFWYQQALGQGPEFLTYFQNEAQLDKSGLPSDRFFAERPEGSVSTLKIQRTQQEDSAVYLCASSTIGQGNTEAFFGQGTRLTVV.

The rearrangement links TRBV19 to TRBJ2-2; a weak D match, TRBD2 (5 bases). Deletions cut 1 base from V and 5 bases from J, with 14 bases between. Germline CDR1 is LNHDA and CDR2 is SQIVND (reference sequence). The CDR3 runs to 16 residues. The CDR3 sequence is CASSIGGRRITGELFF. The CDR3 DNA sequence: TGTGCCAGTAGTATAGGAGGGAGACGGATAACCGGGGAGCTGTTTTTT.

In DNA, the CDR3 is TGCAGTGCTAGTAGGGTTGGCGGGATGGGGGGTGATGAGCAGTTCTTC. Translation gives CSASRVGGMGGDEQFF. V usage is TRBV20-1 and J usage is TRBJ2-1; the D gene is possibly TRBD2 (6 bases). Per the germline V gene, CDR1 is DFQATT and CDR2 is SNEGSKA (reference sequence). Trimming stripped 3 bases from V and 8 bases from J, with 23 bases between. This CDR3 spans 16 amino acids.

The chain recombines TRBV29-1 with TRBJ2-1, with 13 nucleotides matching TRBD2. Germline V gives CDR1 SQVTM, CDR2 ANQGSEA. The CDR3 loop spans 20 amino acids. V shed 0 bases, J shed 0 bases, and the junction held 11 bases outside the gene matches. CDR3 in DNA: TGCAGCGTTGAAGACGTGACTAGCGGGAGGCCCCAGAGCTCCTACAATGAGCAGTTCTTC. Translating gives CSVEDVTSGRPQSSYNEQFF.

The chain has TRBV7-9 and TRBJ2-1, with TRBD2 identical over 9 bases. V lost 5 bases, J lost 3 bases, and 2 bases stayed unmatched. Germline CDR1 SEHNR, CDR2 FQNEAQ (reference sequence). CDR3 length: 14 amino acids. DNA for the CDR3: TGTGCCAGCAGCCTGACTAGCGGCTACAATGAGCAGTTCTTC. It encodes CASSLTSGYNEQFF.

The J gene is TRBJ1-4, the V gene TRBV5-1; weak D call: TRBD1 (5 bases). V dropped 3 bases and J dropped 0 bases, with 6 bases sitting between them. Germline CDR1 SGHRS, CDR2 YFSETQ. The CDR3 extends over 14 amino acids. CDR3 residues: CASSSTATNEKLFF. The CDR3 DNA reads as TGCGCCAGCAGCTCGACAGCAACTAATGAAAAACTGTTTTTT.

Notes on this clone: A read error may account for a junction end that differs from germline. J is TRBJ2-7 and V is TRBV2, with 10 bases lining up with TRBD2. The V gene's germline CDR1 is SNHLY and CDR2 FYNNEI. This CDR3 is built from 12 residues. As DNA, the CDR3 is TGTGCCAGCAGTGAACTAGCGGGAGTGGGGTGTTTC. Protein sequence: CASSELAGVGCF.

The chain has TRBV7-3 and TRBJ2-7; 9 positions match TRBD1. This CDR3 contains 13 residues. V gave up 5 bases and J gave up 5 bases; unmatched junction bases: 4. Germline values: CDR1 SGHTA, CDR2 FQGTGA. The CDR3 reads CASSPGQGNEQYF. In DNA, the CDR3 is TGTGCCAGCAGCCCGGGACAGGGAAACGAGCAGTACTTC.

The gene calls are TRBV18 and TRBJ2-3; TRBD2 matches at 7 bases. Trimming took 6 bases from V and 0 from J; bases not matched to a gene: 9. Germline V CDR1 and CDR2: KGHSH, LQKENI. The CDR3 is 16 residues long. This CDR3 is CASSSVGGSSTDTQYF. The CDR3, as DNA: TGTGCCAGCTCTTCAGTCGGGGGGTCTAGCACAGATACGCAGTATTTT.

The DNA for the CDR3 is TGTGCCAGCAGCTGGAGGGACAGGCGCGGAGCTTTCTTT. As protein: CASSWRDRRGAFF. The V call is TRBV11-2, the J call TRBJ1-1; 8 bases map to TRBD1. This CDR3 has 13 residues. Germline CDR1 SGHAT, CDR2 FQNNGV. Trimming took 4 bases from V and 10 from J; bases not matched to a gene: 8.

This chain uses TRBV29-1 with TRBJ1-1; D not resolved. V was clipped by 1 base and J by 5 bases, with 17 bases between them. The CDR3 runs 15 residues. Germline CDR1 is SQVTM and CDR2 is ANQGSEA. The CDR3 region has the DNA TGCAGCGTTGAAGTCAGCAAGAAAGCGCTTACTGAAGCTTTCTTT. Encoded protein: CSVEVSKKALTEAFF.

This chain uses TRBV19 with TRBJ2-1; 7 positions match TRBD2. Trimming cost V 4 bases and J 0 bases; bases outside gene matches: 9. This CDR3 has 17 residues. CDR1 is LNHDA and CDR2 is SQIVND in the germline V gene (reference sequence). The chain's CDR3 is CASSTPRAGSSYNEQFF. The CDR3 bases are TGTGCCAGTAGTACGCCCAGAGCGGGGAGCTCCTACAATGAGCAGTTCTTC.

V and J are TRBV28 and TRBJ1-2; 8 nucleotides line up with TRBD1. Germline V gives CDR1 MDHEN, CDR2 SYDVKM. Trimming removed 2 bases from V and 8 bases from J; junction bases left unmatched: 4. The length of the CDR3 is 13 residues. The DNA for the CDR3 is TGTGCCAGCAGTTTACAGGGGGCGCGGGGCTACACCTTC. Translated, it gives CASSLQGARGYTF.

The V gene is TRBV6-6, the J gene TRBJ1-1, with D possibly TRBD1 on 5 matching bases. The CDR3 is 15 residues long. CDR1 and CDR2 from the germline V gene are MNHNY and SVGAGI (reference sequence). The germline V and J ends were trimmed by 4 bases and 1 base, with 13 bases remaining between them. CDR3 amino acids: CASSSLGGKNTEAFF. The CDR3, as DNA: TGTGCCAGCAGTTCCCTGGGGGGGAAGAACACTGAAGCTTTCTTT.

The chain links TRBV5-1 to TRBJ2-7; possibly TRBD1 for D (6 bases). This CDR3 region has 15 residues. V lost 0 bases and J 4 bases, leaving 14 bases between the germline ends. From germline, CDR1 is SGHRS and CDR2 YFSETQ. The CDR3 DNA is TGCGCCAGCAGCTTGGCCACAGGGCGGGTGTACGAGCAGTACTTC. Residues: CASSLATGRVYEQYF.

The chain links TRBV6-5 to TRBJ2-7, with 9 positions matching TRBD1. This CDR3 spans 15 amino acids. Losses at the gene ends were 5 bases for V and 1 base for J; bases not matched to a gene: 6. Per the germline V gene, CDR1 is MNHEY and CDR2 is SVGAGI. The CDR3 coding sequence is TGTGCCAGCAGTAACAGGGGGCTCGGGTCCTACGAGCAGTACTTC. This translates into CASSNRGLGSYEQYF.

The chain employs TRBV29-1 and TRBJ2-7; D is possibly TRBD2 (5 bases). Trimming took off 5 bases at V and 2 bases at J, with 13 bases between the two ends. The germline V gene encodes CDR1 SQVTM and CDR2 ANQGSEA. This CDR3 contains 13 residues. The CDR3 DNA sequence: TGCAGCGTTATACGCGGGTCTCCCTACGAGCAGTACTTC. This codes for CSVIRGSPYEQYF.

This chain links TRBV3-1 (or the pseudogene TRBV3-2) with TRBJ1-2; 9 bases are shared with TRBD1. The CDR3 has 14 residues. In germline, CDR1 is LGHDT, CDR2 YNNKEL (reference sequence). The ends lost 4 bases at V and 8 bases at J; junction bases unmatched: 8. The CDR3 nucleotides read TGTGCCAGCAGCCCAACCGGGACAGGGTTGGGCTACACCTTC. It specifies CASSPTGTGLGYTF.